The source of this TCR beta chain is a study of post-analysis software for immune sequencing data (dated by TCRdb to 2015 to 2017). The study in broad terms: Disease courses on record covered relapsing-remitting, secondary progressive and progressive-relapsing multiple sclerosis, though some patients had no subtype annotation. The patient repertoires were compared against about 10 previously published healthy control repertoires obtained from donors aged about 6 to 26 years. A subset of samples was prepared in parallel using single-end sample barcoding, then pooled and co-amplified after Illumina adapter ligation.

TCR beta repertoires were profiled from peripheral blood of over 10 young patients with multiple sclerosis to demonstrate the VDJtools post-analysis software. The multiple sclerosis patients were children and adolescents between 6 and 15 years of age. The library was prepared using PCR. TCRdb names Illumina HiSeq 2500 as the instrument used. To reduce PCR and sequencing biases, unique molecular identifiers were incorporated into the TCR beta cDNA libraries. Per 1 to 10 million input T cells, roughly 500,000 cDNA molecules were obtained, such that each molecule approximated one T cell. The patient libraries were prepared and sequenced with the same protocol used for the earlier healthy control dataset. Samples belonging to the same batch were prepared together, multiplexed and sequenced on a shared HiSeq lane. In the source study's methods: Raw barcoded reads were processed with MIGEC, and single-read molecular identifier groups were discarded before consensus assembly and CDR3 extraction. Clonotype tables were post-analysed with VDJtools, and diversity was normalized by down-sampling all datasets to the smallest sample size. In repertoire overlap clustering, CDR3 amino acid sequences, but not nucleotide sequences, were matched to correct batch-related cross-sample contamination. TCRdb reprocessed the public reads (quality trimming at Q25 with fastp, clone calling with MiXCR) and kept in-frame beta chains. One record per CDR3 amino acid sequence lists the most common genes and DNA. The V and J calls shown here were made by TCRdb, not taken from the authors' results. This sample lists roughly 400,000 distinct CDR3 sequences; about 39% were detected once. The top ten hold 6.5% to 8% of the sample.

Spanning cysteine to phenylalanine, the CDR3 consists of 15 amino acids. Only the CDR3 DNA stays, 45 bases, in frame from base 1. The germline V gene sets CDR1 to SGHRS and CDR2 to YFSETQ. The junction shows trimming of 4 bases on V and 6 bases on J, plus 19 bases between the germline ends. Notes on this clonotype: Its cognate antigen has yet to be identified. Base-call qualities are not available, and no considerably larger clone is one nucleotide away.

What the research found in general, with its limitations: When samples were clustered directly using the F measure, samples prepared in the same batch co-clustered strongly, which prompted a batch-effect correction. Patients showed significantly higher frequencies than controls for roughly five TRBV segments, among them TRBV5-6, TRBV5-1 and TRBV20-1. Normalized Chao1 diversity was significantly lower in multiple sclerosis patients than controls, suggesting substantial peripheral T-cell clonal expansion. The control group was slightly older than the multiple sclerosis patient group.

Sequencing used blood. The V and J genes are TRBV5-1 and TRBJ1-1, and perhaps TRBD1 as D gene, on 5 matching bases. The sequence was obtained from a girl aged 2 to 10 with multiple sclerosis. The nucleotide sequence is TGCGCCAGCAGCCCGACTCTCCCGGGGGAGGCTGAAGCTTTCTTT. It is translated as CASSPTLPGEAEAFF.